This T cell receptor beta chain was identified during a study of cytomegalovirus exposure and HLA in healthy donors. The primer mix had 60 Vbeta and 13 Jbeta primers. Assay used: immunoSEQ multiplex PCR; TCRdb lists only in-frame clones, some missing. In the table there are 150,000 to 200,000 clones, roughly 80% of which are singletons. General observations from the study: Immune exposure information available was restricted to CMV serostatus. Researchers catalogued over 150 TCR beta chains as cytomegalovirus-associated.

The germline V gene has CDR1 SGHDT and CDR2 YYEEEE. V lost 4 bases, J lost 4 bases, and 17 bases stayed unmatched. The CDR3 totals 18 residues. This clone was seen a handful of times. Antigen: not known. Donors likely had unrecorded immune exposures despite being nominally healthy when sampled. V is TRBV5-6 and J is TRBJ1-1; 9 positions agree with TRBD1. This TCR was recovered from a man aged 50 or older in good health and CMV-seropositive. The sample was PBMCs. CDR3: CASSTPGTGFGVSTEAFF. CDR3 nucleotide sequence: TGTGCCAGCAGCACGCCCGGGACAGGGTTCGGGGTAAGCACTGAAGCTTTCTTT.